This is a list of T cell receptor beta chains from one sample in a study of regulatory T cells in long-lasting Graves disease. One entry per CDR3 protein, called by TCRdb with MiXCR from the multiplex PCR reads. The sample holds 430,000 or so distinct CDR3 sequences, roughly a fifth seen once. Sequenced material: peripheral blood mononuclear cells (PBMCs), taken when the disease was refractory, from a patient treated with antithyroid drugs. These receptors all come from a female donor with Graves disease. CDR3s include the opening cysteine and the closing phenylalanine or tryptophan. D genes are given only for firm matches. Some rows mark clone size as missing; the rest say once, few, many or name a class of expanded clone.

size,length,V,J,D,DNA,CDR3
-,14,TRBV7-3,TRBJ1-6,-,TGTGCCAGCAGCCGTGACCCCGGGGAGGCACCCCTCCACTTT,CASSRDPGEAPLHF
many,15,TRBV30,TRBJ2-7,-,TGTGCCTGGAGTACGGACACCCGAACAACCTACGAGCAGTACTTC,CAWSTDTRTTYEQYF
few,14,TRBV6-2/TRBV6-3,TRBJ1-3,-,TGTGCCAGCAGTTATGGGCCAGCTGGAAACACCATATATTTT,CASSYGPAGNTIYF
-,18,TRBV20-1,TRBJ2-5,TRBD2,TGCAGTGCTAGAGATTTGGGACTAGCGGGAGTGAAGCGAGAGACCCAGTACTTC,CSARDLGLAGVKRETQYF
-,16,TRBV19,TRBJ2-2,TRBD2,TGTGCCAGTAGTATTGCGACTAGCGGGGGCACCGGGGAGCTGTTTTTT,CASSIATSGGTGELFF
-,16,TRBV4-1,TRBJ2-5,TRBD2,TGCGCCAGCAGCCGGCGACTTTGGCGGGAGAAAGAGACCCAGTACTTC,CASSRRLWREKETQYF
-,17,TRBV30,TRBJ2-6,-,TGTGCCTGGAGTGTACTTGGGGGGTACTCTGGGGCCAACGTCCTGACTTTC,CAWSVLGGYSGANVLTF
few,15,TRBV24-1,TRBJ2-1,TRBD2,TGTGCCACCGGAGGACTAGCGGGAGAGGACAATGAGCAGTTCTTC,CATGGLAGEDNEQFF
-,15,TRBV20-1,TRBJ2-2,-,TGCAGTGCTAGAGATCCGCAGGGTTCCACCGGGGAGCTGTTTTTT,CSARDPQGSTGELFF
few,16,TRBV3-1,TRBJ2-2,-,TGTGCCAGCAGCTTAGAGGGACTTGTCCACACCGGGGAGCTGTTTTTT,CASSLEGLVHTGELFF
-,17,TRBV6-1,TRBJ1-2,-,TGTGCCAGCACCCAAGCGGGATCGGCCGTTGGAAGGCATGGCTACACCTTC,CASTQAGSAVGRHGYTF
-,16,TRBV14,TRBJ1-5,-,TGTGCCAGCAGCCCCTGGACAAGACCAAGCAATCAGCCCCAGCATTTT,CASSPWTRPSNQPQHF
-,16,TRBV28,TRBJ1-5,-,TGTGCCAGCTATAGGGCCGATGGACGTAGTAATCAGCCCCAGCATTTT,CASYRADGRSNQPQHF
many,15,TRBV28,TRBJ1-1,TRBD1,TGTGCCAGCAGTCCAATAGGGGACAGCCCACAAGGAGCTTTCTTT,CASSPIGDSPQGAFF
once,16,TRBV19,TRBJ2-7,TRBD1,TGTGCCAGTAGTACCCCCAGGGACAGGGGGCGATACGAGCAGTACTTC,CASSTPRDRGRYEQYF
many,13,TRBV20-1,TRBJ2-7,TRBD2,TGCAGTGCTAGAAATATGGCGGGAGACGAGCAGTACTTC,CSARNMAGDEQYF
many,12,TRBV11-2,TRBJ2-3,-,TGTGCCAGCAGCTACAACACAGATACGCAGTATTTT,CASSYNTDTQYF
many,15,TRBV12-3/TRBV12-4,TRBJ1-2,TRBD1,TGTGCCAGCAGTTTTAGGACAGGGGGCGACTATGGCTACACCTTC,CASSFRTGGDYGYTF
many,13,TRBV7-3,TRBJ2-7,TRBD2,TGTGCCAGCAGCCCAGCGGGAGAAACGACGCAGTACTTC,CASSPAGETTQYF
-,13,TRBV19,TRBJ2-7,-,TGTGCCAGTAGTCAGTCCGTCTCCTACGAGCAGTACTTC,CASSQSVSYEQYF
many,13,TRBV29-1,TRBJ2-7,-,TGCAGCGTCGGTCAGCGCAGCTCCTACGAGCAGTACTTC,CSVGQRSSYEQYF
many,12,TRBV29-1,TRBJ1-1,TRBD1,TGCAGCGTTGACAGGGGGCGAACTGAAGCTTTCTTT,CSVDRGRTEAFF
many,15,TRBV6-1,TRBJ2-6,-,TGTGCCAGCAGTGAAAGGGTCTCTGGGGCCAACGTCCTGACTTTC,CASSERVSGANVLTF
-,13,TRBV19,TRBJ2-7,-,TGTGCCAGTAGACCGGACGGAACCTACGAGCAGTACTTC,CASRPDGTYEQYF
-,15,TRBV27,TRBJ2-2,-,TGTGCCAGCAGTTTAACGGGTCCATACACCGGGGAGCTGTTTTTT,CASSLTGPYTGELFF
-,17,TRBV20-1,TRBJ1-3,-,TGCAGTGCTAGAGGTCCCCCCGGGCAGTCCTCTGGAAACACCATATATTTT,CSARGPPGQSSGNTIYF
many,13,TRBV27,TRBJ2-7,-,TGTGCCAGCAGTTTACACAGAGGCTACGAGCAGTACTTC,CASSLHRGYEQYF
-,13,TRBV15,TRBJ1-4,-,TGTGCCACCAGCAGAGGGAGTAGTGAAAAACTGTTTTTT,CATSRGSSEKLFF
many,14,TRBV29-1,TRBJ1-1,-,TGCAGCGTGGGAACAGGCTCAAGGGACACTGAAGCTTTCTTT,CSVGTGSRDTEAFF
many,15,TRBV11-2,TRBJ1-2,-,TGTGCCAGCAGTATGGCGAATCGAGCTAACTATGGCTACACCTTC,CASSMANRANYGYTF
-,18,TRBV3-1,TRBJ1-5,TRBD1,TGTGCCAGCAGCCAGAGGGCTGGCACAGGGGCGAACAATCAGCCCCAGCATTTT,CASSQRAGTGANNQPQHF
many,15,TRBV28,TRBJ1-2,-,TGTGCCAGCAGTTTTTCAAAGAATTTGAACTATGGCTACACCTTC,CASSFSKNLNYGYTF
many,16,TRBV11-2,TRBJ2-4,TRBD1,TGTGCCAGCAGCTCCCCCAGGGGGCGCGTCGAAAACATTCAGTACTTC,CASSSPRGRVENIQYF
many,11,TRBV3-1,TRBJ2-7,-,TGTGCCAGCAGCCAAGTAAGTGAGCAGTACTTC,CASSQVSEQYF
-,15,TRBV6-5,TRBJ1-2,-,TGTGCCAGCAGTTACGATTTTACACGGACCTATGGCTACACCTTC,CASSYDFTRTYGYTF
-,14,TRBV11-2,TRBJ2-1,-,TGTGCCAGCAGCCCCGTGGGGTATGACAATGAGCAGTTCTTC,CASSPVGYDNEQFF
many,15,TRBV12-3/TRBV12-4,TRBJ1-1,-,TGTGCCAGCAGCCGATCCCGGACAGCGGTGACTGAAGCTTTCTTT,CASSRSRTAVTEAFF
-,13,TRBV3-1,TRBJ2-7,-,TGTGCCAGCAGCCAAGAACCAGTGGCTGAGCAGTACTTC,CASSQEPVAEQYF
many,16,TRBV2,TRBJ1-6,TRBD1,TGTGCCAGCAGTTCCGGGACAGGGGGCTATAATTCACCCCTCCACTTT,CASSSGTGGYNSPLHF
-,17,TRBV5-1,TRBJ2-7,-,TGCGCCAGCAGCGCGAGGGTAGGTGGTTCCATCTCCTACGAGCAGTACTTC,CASSARVGGSISYEQYF
few,13,TRBV5-1,TRBJ1-5,-,TGCGCCAGCAGCCTCTCCTTCAATCAGCCCCAGCATTTT,CASSLSFNQPQHF
few,14,TRBV28,TRBJ2-1,TRBD2,TGTGCCAGCAGTTTTGGGCTAGCGGGGAATGAGCAGTTCTTC,CASSFGLAGNEQFF
few,14,TRBV28,TRBJ1-4,-,TGTGCCAGCAGCTCGAACAGGAATAATGAAAAACTGTTTTTT,CASSSNRNNEKLFF
-,13,TRBV3-1,TRBJ1-3,-,TGTGCCAGCAGCGGGTTCTCTGGAAACACCATATATTTT,CASSGFSGNTIYF
many,13,TRBV12-3/TRBV12-4,TRBJ2-5,-,TGTGCCAGCAGCAGGGACGTCCAAGAGACCCAGTACTTC,CASSRDVQETQYF
many,14,TRBV27,TRBJ2-7,-,TGTGCCAGCAGTTCCCGTTTCGAGGGCTACGAGCAGTACTTC,CASSSRFEGYEQYF
-,13,TRBV10-3,TRBJ1-5,-,TGTGCCATCAGTGAAATGAGAGGACAGCCCCAGCATTTT,CAISEMRGQPQHF
many,17,TRBV2,TRBJ2-2,-,TGTGCCAGCAGTAACGAGCCGGGGGCGGCGTACACCGGGGAGCTGTTTTTT,CASSNEPGAAYTGELFF
few,13,TRBV5-1,TRBJ1-1,-,TGCGCCAGCAGCATCCTTAAAGGGACTGAAGCTTTCTTT,CASSILKGTEAFF
-,15,TRBV24-1,TRBJ2-2,TRBD2,TGTGCCACCAGTGATCCCGGGACTAGCACCGGGGAGCTGTTTTTT,CATSDPGTSTGELFF
few,14,TRBV7-2,TRBJ1-6,-,TGTGCCAGCAGCTCAAGGGGGGGCGGGGCACCCCTCCACTTT,CASSSRGGGAPLHF
many,12,TRBV11-2,TRBJ2-7,-,TGTGCCAGCAGCCAAGCGGTTTTCGAGCAGTACTTC,CASSQAVFEQYF
many,18,TRBV5-4,TRBJ2-5,-,TGTGCCAGCAGCCCGGGGGTTGTAGGTCTAGCTACCCAAGAGACCCAGTACTTC,CASSPGVVGLATQETQYF